The source of this TCR beta chain is a study of blood T cell repertoires in COVID-19. Seattle patients were enrolled while actively infected and followed longitudinally. Clones were read by immunoSEQ multiplex PCR, and TCRdb kept only the in-frame ones, dropping some. The table has around 400,000 clones, around 87% seen once. The CDR3 has 13 amino acids. Between the trimmed V and J ends, which lost 7 bases and 5 bases, there was a span of 12 bases. Germline V gene lookup returns CDR1 MNHNY and CDR2 SVGAGI (reference sequence). This receptor was taken from a woman under 40 with COVID-19, enrolled during active disease. The rearrangement uses TRBV6-6 and TRBJ1-5, with D maybe TRBD1 (6 bases). The source material was peripheral blood. The CDR3 sequence is CASTTGTYQPQHF. The CDR3 nucleotides are TGTGCCAGCACCACCGGGACATATCAGCCCCAGCATTTT.